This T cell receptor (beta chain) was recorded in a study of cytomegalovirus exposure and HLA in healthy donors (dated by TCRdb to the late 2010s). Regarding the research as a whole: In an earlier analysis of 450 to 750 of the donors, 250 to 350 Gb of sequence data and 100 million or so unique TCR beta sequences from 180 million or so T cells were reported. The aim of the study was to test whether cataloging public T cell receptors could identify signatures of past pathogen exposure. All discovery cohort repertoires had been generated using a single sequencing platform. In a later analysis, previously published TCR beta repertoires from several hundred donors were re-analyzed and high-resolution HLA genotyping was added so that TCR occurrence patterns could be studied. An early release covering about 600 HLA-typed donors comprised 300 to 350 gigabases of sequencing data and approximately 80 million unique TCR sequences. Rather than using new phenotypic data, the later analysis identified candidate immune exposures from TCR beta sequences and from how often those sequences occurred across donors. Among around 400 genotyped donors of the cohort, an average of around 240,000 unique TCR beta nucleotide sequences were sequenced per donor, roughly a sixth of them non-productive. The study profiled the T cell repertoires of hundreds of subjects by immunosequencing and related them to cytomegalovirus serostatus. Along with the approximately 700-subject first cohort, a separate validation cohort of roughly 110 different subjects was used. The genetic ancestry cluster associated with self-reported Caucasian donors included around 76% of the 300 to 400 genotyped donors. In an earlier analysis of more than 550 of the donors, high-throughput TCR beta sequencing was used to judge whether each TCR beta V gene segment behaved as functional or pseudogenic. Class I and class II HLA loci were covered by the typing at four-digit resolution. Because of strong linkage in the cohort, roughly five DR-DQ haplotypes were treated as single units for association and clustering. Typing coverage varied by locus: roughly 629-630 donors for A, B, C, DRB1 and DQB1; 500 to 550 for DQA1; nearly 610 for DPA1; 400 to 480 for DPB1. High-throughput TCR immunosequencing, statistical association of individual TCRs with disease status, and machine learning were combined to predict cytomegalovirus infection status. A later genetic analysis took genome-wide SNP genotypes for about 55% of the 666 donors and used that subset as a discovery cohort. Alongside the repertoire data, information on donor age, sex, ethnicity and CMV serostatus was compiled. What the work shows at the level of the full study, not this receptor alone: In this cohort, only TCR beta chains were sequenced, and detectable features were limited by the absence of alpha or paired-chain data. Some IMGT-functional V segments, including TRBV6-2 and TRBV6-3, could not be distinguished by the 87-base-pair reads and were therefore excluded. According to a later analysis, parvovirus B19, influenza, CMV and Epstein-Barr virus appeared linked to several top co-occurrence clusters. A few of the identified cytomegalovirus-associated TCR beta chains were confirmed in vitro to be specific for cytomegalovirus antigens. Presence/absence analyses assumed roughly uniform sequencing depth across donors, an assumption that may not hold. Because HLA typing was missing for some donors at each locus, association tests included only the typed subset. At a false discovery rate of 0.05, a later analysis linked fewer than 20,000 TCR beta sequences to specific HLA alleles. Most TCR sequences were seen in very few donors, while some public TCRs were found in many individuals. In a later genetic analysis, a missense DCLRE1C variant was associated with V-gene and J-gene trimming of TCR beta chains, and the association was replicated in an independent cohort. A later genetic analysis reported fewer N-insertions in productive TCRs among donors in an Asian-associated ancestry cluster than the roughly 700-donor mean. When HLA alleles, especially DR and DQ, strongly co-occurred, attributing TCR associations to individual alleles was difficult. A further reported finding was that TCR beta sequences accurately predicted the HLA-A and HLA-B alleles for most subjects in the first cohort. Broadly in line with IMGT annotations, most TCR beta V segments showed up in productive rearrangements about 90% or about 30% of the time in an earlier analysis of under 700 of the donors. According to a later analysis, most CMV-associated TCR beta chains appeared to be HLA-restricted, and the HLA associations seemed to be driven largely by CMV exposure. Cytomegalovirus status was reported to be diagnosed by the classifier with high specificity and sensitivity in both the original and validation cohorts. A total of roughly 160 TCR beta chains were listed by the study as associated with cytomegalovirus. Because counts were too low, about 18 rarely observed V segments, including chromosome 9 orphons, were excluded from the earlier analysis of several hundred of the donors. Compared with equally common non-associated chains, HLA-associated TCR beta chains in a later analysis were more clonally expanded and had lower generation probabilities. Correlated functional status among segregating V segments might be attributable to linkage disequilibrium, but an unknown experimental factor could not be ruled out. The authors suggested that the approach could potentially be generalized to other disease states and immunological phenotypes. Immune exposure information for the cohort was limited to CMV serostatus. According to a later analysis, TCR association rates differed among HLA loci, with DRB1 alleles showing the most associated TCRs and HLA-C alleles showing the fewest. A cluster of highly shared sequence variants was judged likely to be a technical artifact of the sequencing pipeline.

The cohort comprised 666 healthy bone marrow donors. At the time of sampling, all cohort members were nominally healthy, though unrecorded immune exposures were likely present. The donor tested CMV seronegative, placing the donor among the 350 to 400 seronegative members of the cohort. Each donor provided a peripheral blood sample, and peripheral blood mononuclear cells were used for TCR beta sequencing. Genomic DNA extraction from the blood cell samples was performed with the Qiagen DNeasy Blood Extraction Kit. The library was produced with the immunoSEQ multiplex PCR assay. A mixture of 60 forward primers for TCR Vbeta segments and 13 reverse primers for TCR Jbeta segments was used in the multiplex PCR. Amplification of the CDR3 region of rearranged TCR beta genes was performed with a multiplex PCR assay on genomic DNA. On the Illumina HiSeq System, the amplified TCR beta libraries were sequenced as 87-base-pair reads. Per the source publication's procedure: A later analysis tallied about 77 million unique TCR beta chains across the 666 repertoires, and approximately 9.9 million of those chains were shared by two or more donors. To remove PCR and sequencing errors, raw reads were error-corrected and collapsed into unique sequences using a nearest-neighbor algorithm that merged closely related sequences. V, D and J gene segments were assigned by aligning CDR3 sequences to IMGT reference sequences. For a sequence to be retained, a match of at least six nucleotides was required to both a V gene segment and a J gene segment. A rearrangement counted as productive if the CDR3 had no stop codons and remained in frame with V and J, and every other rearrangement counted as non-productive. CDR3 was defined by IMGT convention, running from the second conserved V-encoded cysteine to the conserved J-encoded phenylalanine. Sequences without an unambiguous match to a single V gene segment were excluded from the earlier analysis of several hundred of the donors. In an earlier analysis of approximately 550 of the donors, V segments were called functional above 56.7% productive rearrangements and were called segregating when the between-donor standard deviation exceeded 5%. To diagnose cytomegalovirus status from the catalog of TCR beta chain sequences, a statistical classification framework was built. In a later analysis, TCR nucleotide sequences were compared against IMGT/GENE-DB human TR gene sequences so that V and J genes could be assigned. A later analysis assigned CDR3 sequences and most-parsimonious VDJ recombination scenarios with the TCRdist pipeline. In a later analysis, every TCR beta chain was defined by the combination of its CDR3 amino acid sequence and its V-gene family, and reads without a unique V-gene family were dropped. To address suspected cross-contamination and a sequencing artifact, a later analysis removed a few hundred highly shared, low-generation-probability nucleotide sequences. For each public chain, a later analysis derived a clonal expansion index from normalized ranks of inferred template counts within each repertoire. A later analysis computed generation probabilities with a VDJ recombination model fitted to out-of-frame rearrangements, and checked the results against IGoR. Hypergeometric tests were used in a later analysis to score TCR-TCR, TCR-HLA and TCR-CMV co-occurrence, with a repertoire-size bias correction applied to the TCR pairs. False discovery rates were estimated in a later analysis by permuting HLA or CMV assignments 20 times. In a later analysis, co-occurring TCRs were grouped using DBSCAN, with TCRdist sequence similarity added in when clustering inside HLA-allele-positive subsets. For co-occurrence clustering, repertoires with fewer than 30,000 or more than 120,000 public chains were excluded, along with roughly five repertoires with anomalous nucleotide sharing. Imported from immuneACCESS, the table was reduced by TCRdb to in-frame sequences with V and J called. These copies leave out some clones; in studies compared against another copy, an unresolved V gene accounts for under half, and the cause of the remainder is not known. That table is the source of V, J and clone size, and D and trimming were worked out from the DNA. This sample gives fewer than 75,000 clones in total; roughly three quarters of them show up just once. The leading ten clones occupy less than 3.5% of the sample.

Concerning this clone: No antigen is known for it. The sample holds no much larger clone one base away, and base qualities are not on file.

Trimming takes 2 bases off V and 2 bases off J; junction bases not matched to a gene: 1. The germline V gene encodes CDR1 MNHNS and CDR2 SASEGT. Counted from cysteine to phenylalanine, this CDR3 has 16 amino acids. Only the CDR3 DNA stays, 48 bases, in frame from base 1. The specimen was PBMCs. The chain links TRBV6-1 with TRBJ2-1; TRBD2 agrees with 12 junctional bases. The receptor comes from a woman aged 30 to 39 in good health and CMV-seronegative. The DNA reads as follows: TGTGCCAGCAGTGAAAGGACTAGCGGGGCCTACAATGAGCAGTTCTTC. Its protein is CASSERTSGAYNEQFF.